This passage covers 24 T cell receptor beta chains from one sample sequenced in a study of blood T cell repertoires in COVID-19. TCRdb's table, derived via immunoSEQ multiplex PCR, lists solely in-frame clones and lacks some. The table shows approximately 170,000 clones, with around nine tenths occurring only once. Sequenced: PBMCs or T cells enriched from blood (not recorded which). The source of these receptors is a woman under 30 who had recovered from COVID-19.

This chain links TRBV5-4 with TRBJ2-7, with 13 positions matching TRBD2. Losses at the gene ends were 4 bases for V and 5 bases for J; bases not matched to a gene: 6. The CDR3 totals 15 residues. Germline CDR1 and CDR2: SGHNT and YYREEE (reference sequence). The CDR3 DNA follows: TGTGCCAGCAGCCTGGGACTAGCGGGAACTAACGAGCAGTACTTC. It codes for CASSLGLAGTNEQYF.

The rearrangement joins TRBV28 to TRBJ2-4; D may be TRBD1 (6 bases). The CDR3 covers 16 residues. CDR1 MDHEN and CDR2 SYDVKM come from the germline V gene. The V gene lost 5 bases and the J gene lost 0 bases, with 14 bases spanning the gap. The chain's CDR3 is CASSTRDTRAKNIQYF. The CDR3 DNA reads TGTGCCAGCAGTACCCGGGACACTCGAGCCAAAAACATTCAGTACTTC.

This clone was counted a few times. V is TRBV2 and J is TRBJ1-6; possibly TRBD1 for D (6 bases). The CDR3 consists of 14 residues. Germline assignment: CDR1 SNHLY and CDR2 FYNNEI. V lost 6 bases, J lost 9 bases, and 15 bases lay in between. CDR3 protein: CASRAREGVSPLHF. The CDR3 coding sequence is TGTGCCAGCAGGGCCCGGGAGGGGGTTTCACCCCTCCACTTT.

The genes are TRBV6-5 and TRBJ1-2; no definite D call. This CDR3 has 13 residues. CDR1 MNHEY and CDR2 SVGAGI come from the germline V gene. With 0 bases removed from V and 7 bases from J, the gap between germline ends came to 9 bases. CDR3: CASSYSVGAGYTF. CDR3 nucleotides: TGTGCCAGCAGTTACTCAGTCGGTGCTGGCTACACCTTC.

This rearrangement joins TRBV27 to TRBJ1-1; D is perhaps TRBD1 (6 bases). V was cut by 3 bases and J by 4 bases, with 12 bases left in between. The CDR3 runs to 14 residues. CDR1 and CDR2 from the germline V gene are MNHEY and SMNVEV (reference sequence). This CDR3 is CASSFRTEGTEAFF. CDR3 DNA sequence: TGTGCCAGCAGTTTTCGGACAGAGGGCACTGAAGCTTTCTTT.

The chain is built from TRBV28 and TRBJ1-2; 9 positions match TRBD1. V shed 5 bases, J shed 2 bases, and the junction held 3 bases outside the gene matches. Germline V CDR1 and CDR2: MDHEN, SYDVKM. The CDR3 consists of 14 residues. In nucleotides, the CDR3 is TGTGCCAGCAGTCGGGACAGGGCCAACTATGGCTACACCTTC. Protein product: CASSRDRANYGYTF.

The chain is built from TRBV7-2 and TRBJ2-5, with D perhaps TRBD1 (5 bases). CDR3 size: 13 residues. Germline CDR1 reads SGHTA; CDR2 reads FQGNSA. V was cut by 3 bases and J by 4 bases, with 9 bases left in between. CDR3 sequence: CASSFRGVETQYF. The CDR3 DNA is TGTGCCAGCAGCTTTAGGGGCGTAGAGACCCAGTACTTC.

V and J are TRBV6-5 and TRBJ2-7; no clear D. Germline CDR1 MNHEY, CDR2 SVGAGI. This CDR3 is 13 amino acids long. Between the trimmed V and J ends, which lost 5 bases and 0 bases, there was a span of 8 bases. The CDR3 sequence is CASSTTPSYEQYF. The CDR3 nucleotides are TGTGCCAGCAGTACGACACCCTCCTACGAGCAGTACTTC.

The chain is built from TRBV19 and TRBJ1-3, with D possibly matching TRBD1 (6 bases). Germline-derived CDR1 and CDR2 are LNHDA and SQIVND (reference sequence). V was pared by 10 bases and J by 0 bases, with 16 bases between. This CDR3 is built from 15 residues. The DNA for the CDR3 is TGTGCCACCCGAAGGGGGGGATACTCTGGAAACACCATATATTTT. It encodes CATRRGGYSGNTIYF.

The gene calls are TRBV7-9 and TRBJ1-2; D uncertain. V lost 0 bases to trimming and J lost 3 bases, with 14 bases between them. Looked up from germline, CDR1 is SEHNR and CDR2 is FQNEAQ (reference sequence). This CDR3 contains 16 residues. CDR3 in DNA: TGTGCCAGCAGCTTAGCGCGAGGGAATGTGCACTATGGCTACACCTTC. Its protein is CASSLARGNVHYGYTF.

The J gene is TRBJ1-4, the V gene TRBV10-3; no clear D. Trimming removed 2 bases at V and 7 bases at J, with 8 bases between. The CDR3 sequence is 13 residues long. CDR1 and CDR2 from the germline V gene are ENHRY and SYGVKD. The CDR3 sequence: CAISETVGEKLFF. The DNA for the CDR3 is TGTGCCATCAGTGAGACGGTCGGTGAAAAACTGTTTTTT.

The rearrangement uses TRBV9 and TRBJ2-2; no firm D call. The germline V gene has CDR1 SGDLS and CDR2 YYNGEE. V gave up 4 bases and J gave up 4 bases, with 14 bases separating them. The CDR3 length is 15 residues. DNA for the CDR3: TGTGCCAGCAGCCCCCGACAAGCTGTCACCGGGGAGCTGTTTTTT. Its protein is CASSPRQAVTGELFF.

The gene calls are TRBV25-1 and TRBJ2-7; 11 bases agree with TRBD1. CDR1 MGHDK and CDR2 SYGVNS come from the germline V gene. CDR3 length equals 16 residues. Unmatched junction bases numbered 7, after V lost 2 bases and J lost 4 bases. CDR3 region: CASSELGQGAGYEQYF. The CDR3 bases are TGTGCCAGCAGTGAACTCGGACAGGGGGCTGGATACGAGCAGTACTTC.

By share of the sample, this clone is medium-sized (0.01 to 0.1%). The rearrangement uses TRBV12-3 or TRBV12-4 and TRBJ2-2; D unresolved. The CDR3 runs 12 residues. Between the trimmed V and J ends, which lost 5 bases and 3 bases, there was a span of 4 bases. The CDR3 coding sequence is TGTGCCAGCAGTAGCGACACCGGGGAGCTGTTTTTT. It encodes CASSSDTGELFF.

The CDR3 loop is CASSLGGYGSEAFF. As DNA, the CDR3 is TGTGCCAGCAGCTTAGGAGGGTATGGGTCTGAAGCTTTCTTT. The chain links TRBV11-2 to TRBJ1-1; D is unresolved. Germline CDR1 and CDR2: SGHAT and FQNNGV. The CDR3 runs to 14 residues. Trimming removed 1 base from V and 6 bases from J, with 12 bases in between.

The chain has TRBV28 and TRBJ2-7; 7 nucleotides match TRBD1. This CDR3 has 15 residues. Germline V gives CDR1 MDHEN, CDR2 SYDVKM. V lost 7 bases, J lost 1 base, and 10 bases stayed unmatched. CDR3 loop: CASTTWGTASYEQYF. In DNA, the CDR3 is TGTGCCAGCACAACTTGGGGGACAGCTTCCTACGAGCAGTACTTC.

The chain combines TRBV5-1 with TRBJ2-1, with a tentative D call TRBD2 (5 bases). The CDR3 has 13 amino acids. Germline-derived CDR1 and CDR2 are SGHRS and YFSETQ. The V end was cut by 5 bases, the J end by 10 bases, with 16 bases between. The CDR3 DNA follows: TGCGCCAGCAGGGGAGCCCTGGCGTGGGAGCAGTTCTTC. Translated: CASRGALAWEQFF.

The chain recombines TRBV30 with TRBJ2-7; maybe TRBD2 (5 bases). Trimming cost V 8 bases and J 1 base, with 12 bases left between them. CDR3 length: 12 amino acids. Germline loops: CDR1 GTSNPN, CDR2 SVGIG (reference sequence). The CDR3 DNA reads TGTGCCGGAGGAAATACATCCTACGAGCAGTACTTC. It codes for CAGGNTSYEQYF.

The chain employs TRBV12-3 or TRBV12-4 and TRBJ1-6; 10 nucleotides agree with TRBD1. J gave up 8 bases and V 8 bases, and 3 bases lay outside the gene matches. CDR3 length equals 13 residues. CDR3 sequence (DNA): TGTGCCAGCCAGACAGGGGGCTATTCACCCCTCCACTTT. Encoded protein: CASQTGGYSPLHF.

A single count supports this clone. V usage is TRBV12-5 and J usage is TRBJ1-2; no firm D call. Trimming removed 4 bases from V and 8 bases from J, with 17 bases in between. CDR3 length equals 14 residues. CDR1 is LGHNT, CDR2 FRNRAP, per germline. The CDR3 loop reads CASGSSGNPYGYTF. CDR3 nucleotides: TGTGCTAGTGGTTCTTCGGGAAATCCCTACGGCTACACCTTC.

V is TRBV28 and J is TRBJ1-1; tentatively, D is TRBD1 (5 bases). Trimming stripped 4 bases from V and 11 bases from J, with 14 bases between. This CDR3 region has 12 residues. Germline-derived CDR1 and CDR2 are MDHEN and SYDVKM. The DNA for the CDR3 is TGTGCCAGCAGTTCTCCACCAGGGCGTGCTTTCTTT. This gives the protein CASSSPPGRAFF.

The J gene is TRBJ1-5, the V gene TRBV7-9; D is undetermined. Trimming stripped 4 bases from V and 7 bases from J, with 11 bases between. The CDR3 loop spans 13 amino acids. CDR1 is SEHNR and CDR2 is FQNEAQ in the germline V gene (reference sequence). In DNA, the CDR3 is TGTGCCAGCAGCTACGGTGCGTACCAGCCCCAGCATTTT. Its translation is CASSYGAYQPQHF.

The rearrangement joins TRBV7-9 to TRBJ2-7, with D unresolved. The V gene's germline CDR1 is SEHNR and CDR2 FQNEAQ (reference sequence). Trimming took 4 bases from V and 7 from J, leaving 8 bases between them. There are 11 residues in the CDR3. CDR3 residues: CASSSSREQYF. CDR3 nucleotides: TGTGCCAGCAGCTCTTCGAGGGAGCAGTACTTC.

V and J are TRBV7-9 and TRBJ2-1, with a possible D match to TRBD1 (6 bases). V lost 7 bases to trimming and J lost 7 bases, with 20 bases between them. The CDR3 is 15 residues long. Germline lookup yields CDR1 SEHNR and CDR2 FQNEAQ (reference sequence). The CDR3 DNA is TGTGCCAGCATCATTAGACAGGATACGTTTAATGAGCAGTTCTTC. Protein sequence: CASIIRQDTFNEQFF.